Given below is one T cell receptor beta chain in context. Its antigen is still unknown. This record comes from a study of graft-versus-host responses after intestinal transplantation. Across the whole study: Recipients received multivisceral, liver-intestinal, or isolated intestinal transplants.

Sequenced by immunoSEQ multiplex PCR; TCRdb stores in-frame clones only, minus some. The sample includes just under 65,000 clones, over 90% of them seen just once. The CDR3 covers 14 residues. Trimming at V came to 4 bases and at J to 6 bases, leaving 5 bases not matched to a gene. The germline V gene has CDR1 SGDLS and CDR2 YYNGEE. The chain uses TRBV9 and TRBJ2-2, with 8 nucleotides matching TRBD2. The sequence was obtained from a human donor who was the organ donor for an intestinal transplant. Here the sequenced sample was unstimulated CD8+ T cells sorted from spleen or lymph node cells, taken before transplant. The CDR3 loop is CASSPPGGAGELFF. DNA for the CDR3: TGTGCCAGCAGCCCCCCGGGAGGGGCCGGGGAGCTGTTTTTT.